These 32 T cell receptor beta chains share one sample of origin, sequenced in a study of stem cell transplantation in POMP-related autoinflammatory disease. Sequencing was performed with immunoSEQ multiplex PCR; in TCRdb, only in-frame clones are kept and a portion is missing. This table holds tens of thousands of clones, around 90% found once. Sequenced material: CD4+ T cells from PBMCs, taken after stem cell transplantation. All receptors come from a human patient with POMP-related autoinflammation and immune dysregulation (PRAID). Part of the T cells may come from the graft donor.

The chain carries TRBV5-4 and TRBJ1-1, with 8 positions matching TRBD1. Germline V gene lookup returns CDR1 SGHNT and CDR2 YYREEE (reference sequence). This CDR3 is 16 amino acids long. With V trimmed by 0 bases and J by 6 bases, 10 bases remained unmatched. In nucleotides, the CDR3 is TGTGCCAGCAGCTTGGGACCCAACAGGGGGTCTTCTGAAGCTTTCTTT. This encodes CASSLGPNRGSSEAFF.

This sequence joins TRBV27 and TRBJ2-3; D call uncertain. The germline CDR1 and CDR2 sequences are MNHEY and SMNVEV (reference sequence). V lost 2 bases and J lost 0, with 6 bases in between. The CDR3 spans 14 residues. CDR3 nucleotides: TGTGCCAGCAGTTTAGTTGTCAGCACAGATACGCAGTATTTT. It translates to CASSLVVSTDTQYF.

The CDR3 is CASNLGTEPYEQYF. The CDR3 coding sequence is TGCGCCAGCAACCTAGGGACGGAACCATACGAGCAGTACTTC. The chain has TRBV5-1 and TRBJ2-7, with D perhaps given as TRBD1 or TRBD2 (5 bases each). Germline-derived CDR1 and CDR2 are SGHRS and YFSETQ. CDR3 length equals 14 residues. Deletions cut 6 bases from V and 4 bases from J, with 17 bases between.

The rearrangement joins TRBV7-6 to TRBJ2-7; 8 bases fit TRBD1. The CDR3 runs to 15 residues. V was pared by 5 bases and J by 3 bases, with 9 bases of the junction left unmatched. Germline V lookup: CDR1 SGHVS, CDR2 FNYEAQ. The CDR3 region is CASSLDRGEGYEQYF. The CDR3 coding sequence is TGTGCCAGCAGCCTTGACAGGGGAGAAGGCTACGAGCAGTACTTC.

This clone was picked up a small number of times. The chain links TRBV12-3 or TRBV12-4 to TRBJ1-4; D is undetermined. The ends were cut back, 6 bases at V and 6 bases at J, with 11 bases in the middle. This CDR3 spans 13 amino acids. The CDR3 DNA reads TGTGCCAGCAGCCCGTTCCTTTATGAAAAACTGTTTTTT. Residues: CASSPFLYEKLFF.

This clone was seen only once. The CDR3 DNA reads TGTGCCAGCAGCGCCAATCCCACCCAGCCCCAGCATTTT. Protein product: CASSANPTQPQHF. V usage is TRBV7-9 and J usage is TRBJ1-5; D unresolved. This CDR3 has 13 amino acids. Trimming removed 5 bases from V and 7 bases from J, with 12 bases in between. Germline V gene sequence: CDR1 SEHNR, CDR2 FQNEAQ (reference sequence).

The genes are TRBV6-5 and TRBJ2-3, with D unclear. Trimming removed 7 bases at V and 2 bases at J, with 10 bases between. The CDR3 runs 13 residues. CDR1 is MNHEY, CDR2 SVGAGI, per germline. CDR3 region: CASNTGFTDTQYF. The CDR3, as DNA: TGTGCCAGCAATACGGGTTTCACAGATACGCAGTATTTT.

The chain uses TRBV9 and TRBJ2-7; D may correspond to TRBD1 or TRBD2 (5 bases each). Germline CDR1 is SGDLS and CDR2 is YYNGEE. Trimming shortened V by 4 bases and J by 2 bases, and 16 bases separated the two germline ends. The CDR3 runs 15 residues. The CDR3 reads CASSPSRGPAYEQYF. The CDR3, as DNA: TGTGCCAGCAGCCCTAGCCGGGGACCGGCCTACGAGCAGTACTTC.

The rearrangement links TRBV6-5 to TRBJ2-7, with 10 bases aligning to TRBD2. The V gene end was trimmed by 4 bases and the J gene end by 2 bases; junction bases not matched to a gene: 8. The CDR3 is 16 amino acids. Germline V gene lookup returns CDR1 MNHEY and CDR2 SVGAGI. The CDR3 DNA reads as TGTGCCAGCAGTTCCCCGATTAGCGGGAGGCCCTACGAGCAGTACTTC. Protein: CASSSPISGRPYEQYF.

The rearrangement links TRBV6-5 to TRBJ1-6; TRBD1 matches at 7 bases. With V trimmed by 0 bases and J by 4 bases, 3 bases remained unmatched. The CDR3 has 16 residues. Per the germline V gene, CDR1 is MNHEY and CDR2 is SVGAGI. The chain's CDR3 is CASSYSGGGYNSPLHF. The CDR3 DNA reads TGTGCCAGCAGTTACTCAGGGGGCGGTTATAATTCACCCCTCCACTTT.

The J gene is TRBJ2-2, the V gene TRBV28; no reliable D call. Looked up from germline, CDR1 is MDHEN and CDR2 is SYDVKM. V shed 7 bases and J shed 8 bases, with 11 bases lying between them. CDR3 length equals 12 residues. The CDR3 nucleotides read TGTGCCAGCAAGTCCGGTGGGGGGGAGCTGTTTTTT. This encodes CASKSGGGELFF.

The chain links TRBV5-6 to TRBJ2-5; D ambiguous. V lost 2 bases, J lost 1 base, and 12 bases lay in between. The CDR3 extends over 15 amino acids. Germline V gives CDR1 SGHDT, CDR2 YYEEEE. The DNA of the CDR3 is TGTGCCAGCAGCTTCACAACCAGACCCCAAGAGACCCAGTACTTC. Amino acid sequence: CASSFTTRPQETQYF.

The chain is built from TRBV20-1 and TRBJ1-4, with no clear D. This CDR3 has 14 amino acids. Germline values: CDR1 DFQATT, CDR2 SNEGSKA (reference sequence). Trimming took off 3 bases at V and 8 bases at J, with 16 bases between the two ends. The CDR3 bases are TGCAGTGCTAGTCAAGCAGCTATAGGGGAAAAACTGTTTTTT. Its translation: CSASQAAIGEKLFF.

The genes are TRBV18 and TRBJ2-7; 10 bases fit TRBD2. The CDR3 is 15 residues long. The germline gives CDR1 KGHSH, CDR2 LQKENI. Unmatched junction bases numbered 4, after V lost 3 bases and J lost 2 bases. CDR3 in amino acids: CASSPGTSAAYEQYF. For the CDR3, the DNA is TGTGCCAGCTCACCGGGGACTAGCGCAGCCTACGAGCAGTACTTC.

V gene TRBV6-1 combines with J gene TRBJ2-7; D unclear. Germline V gene lookup returns CDR1 MNHNS and CDR2 SASEGT. The length of the CDR3 is 14 residues. The ends were cut back, 0 bases at V and 2 bases at J, with 8 bases in the middle. The CDR3 protein is CASSEAGTTYEQYV. The CDR3, as DNA: TGTGCCAGCAGTGAAGCCGGCACTACCTACGAGCAGTACGTC.

The genes are TRBV6-5 and TRBJ1-2; D not certain. Germline assignment: CDR1 MNHEY and CDR2 SVGAGI. The CDR3 extends over 13 amino acids. Trimming took 5 bases from V and 8 from J, leaving 15 bases between them. The CDR3 region is CASSTWGEPGYTF. CDR3 nucleotide sequence: TGTGCCAGCAGTACTTGGGGTGAGCCCGGCTACACCTTC.

The chain recombines TRBV9 with TRBJ2-3, with 13 bases fitting TRBD2. This CDR3 region has 19 residues. Germline CDR1 and CDR2: SGDLS and YYNGEE. V gave up 0 bases and J gave up 0 bases; unmatched junction bases: 7. The CDR3 DNA sequence: TGTGCCAGCAGCGTAGTGGGTTGGGGACTAGCGGGAAGCACAGATACGCAGTATTTT. Protein: CASSVVGWGLAGSTDTQYF.

This sequence joins TRBV18 and TRBJ2-1; TRBD2 matches 9 bases. The germline CDR1 and CDR2 sequences are KGHSH and LQKENI. This CDR3 spans 15 amino acids. The V gene end was trimmed by 6 bases and the J gene end by 3 bases; junction bases not matched to a gene: 6. The CDR3 reads CASSRLAESYNEQFF. The CDR3, as DNA: TGTGCCAGCTCGCGACTAGCGGAGAGCTACAATGAGCAGTTCTTC.

The V and J genes are TRBV5-1 and TRBJ2-7; tentative D call: TRBD1 (5 bases). V dropped 0 bases and J dropped 2 bases, with 9 bases sitting between them. CDR1 is SGHRS and CDR2 is YFSETQ in the germline V gene. The CDR3 has 14 residues. The CDR3 nucleotides read TGCGCCAGCAGCTTGGATTGGGGCGCCTACGAGCAGTACGTC. Protein: CASSLDWGAYEQYV.

CDR3 region: CASGYQGYNEQFF. The CDR3 DNA reads TGTGCCAGCGGTTATCAGGGGTACAATGAGCAGTTCTTC. The gene calls are TRBV28 and TRBJ2-1, with D possibly TRBD1 on 6 matching bases. The CDR3 is 13 amino acids. The V end was cut by 8 bases, the J end by 4 bases, with 12 bases between. Germline CDR1 is MDHEN and CDR2 is SYDVKM.

J is TRBJ2-1 and V is TRBV18, with 11 bases matching TRBD2. The CDR3 length is 15 residues. Germline values: CDR1 KGHSH, CDR2 LQKENI. V lost 2 bases and J lost 6; bases outside the gene matches: 3. This chain's CDR3 is CASSPTSGSFNEQFF. The CDR3 DNA reads as TGTGCCAGCTCACCAACTAGCGGGAGCTTCAATGAGCAGTTCTTC.

V and J are TRBV9 and TRBJ1-1; D gene ambiguous. Germline lookup yields CDR1 SGDLS and CDR2 YYNGEE. Trimming took 0 bases from V and 2 from J, leaving 8 bases between them. The CDR3 loop spans 14 amino acids. In DNA form, the CDR3 reads TGTGCCAGCAGCGTAGCACCTCATAACACTGAAGCTTTCTTT. Protein: CASSVAPHNTEAFF.

The chain uses TRBV2 and TRBJ1-1; D gene unclear. V lost 6 bases and J 3 bases, leaving 8 bases between the germline ends. This CDR3 comprises 12 residues. Germline CDR1 and CDR2: SNHLY and FYNNEI. CDR3 residues: CASSDIYTEAFF. For the CDR3, the DNA is TGTGCCAGCAGCGACATTTACACTGAAGCTTTCTTT.

This clone was seen a few times. CDR3 in amino acids: CASSPGQGMDGYTF. CDR3 nucleotides: TGTGCCAGCTCACCTGGGCAGGGGATGGATGGCTACACCTTC. The V call is TRBV18, the J call TRBJ1-2; D is possibly TRBD1 (6 bases). The germline V gene encodes CDR1 KGHSH and CDR2 LQKENI. This CDR3 contains 14 residues. V dropped 3 bases and J dropped 6 bases, with 14 bases sitting between them. The whole variable domain, remainder taken from reference TRBV18 and TRBJ1-2, is NAGVMQNPRHLVRRRGQEARLRCSPMKGHSHVYWYRQLPEEGLKFMVYLQKENIIDESGMPKERFSAEFPKEGPSILRIQQVVRGDSAAYFCASSPGQGMDGYTFGSGTRLTVV.

V and J are TRBV7-9 and TRBJ1-4; D not resolved. V lost 6 bases and J 7 bases, leaving 9 bases between the germline ends. There are 12 residues in the CDR3. Germline V gene lookup returns CDR1 SEHNR and CDR2 FQNEAQ (reference sequence). The CDR3 protein is CASRRAGEKLFF. The CDR3 DNA reads TGTGCCAGCAGGAGGGCCGGTGAAAAACTGTTTTTT.

The chain joins TRBV5-4 to TRBJ2-5; the D gene is possibly TRBD1 (5 bases). V lost 0 bases and J lost 3, with 12 bases in between. The CDR3 extends over 15 amino acids. Per the germline V gene, CDR1 is SGHNT and CDR2 is YYREEE (reference sequence). CDR3 residues: CASSLASDNEETQYF. The CDR3 nucleotides read TGTGCCAGCAGCTTGGCATCGGACAACGAAGAGACCCAGTACTTC.

The chain links TRBV5-1 to TRBJ2-1, with 11 bases that match TRBD2. V lost 5 bases and J lost 8; bases outside the gene matches: 6. Germline V gene lookup returns CDR1 SGHRS and CDR2 YFSETQ. The CDR3 contains 14 residues. CDR3 protein: CASSFTSGSDEQFF. Written as DNA, the CDR3 is TGCGCCAGCAGTTTCACTAGCGGGAGCGATGAGCAGTTCTTC.

The chain is built from TRBV6-5 and TRBJ2-5; D not resolved. Trimming took 2 bases from V and 2 from J, leaving 9 bases between them. The CDR3 has 14 residues. Germline values: CDR1 MNHEY, CDR2 SVGAGI. The CDR3 spells CASSYMAFQETQYF. CDR3 bases: TGTGCCAGCAGTTACATGGCGTTTCAAGAGACCCAGTACTTC.

The chain couples TRBV5-1 to TRBJ2-1, with D perhaps TRBD1 or TRBD2 (5 bases each). Trimming left V 0 bases short and J 0 bases short, with 13 bases between. Germline CDR1 reads SGHRS; CDR2 reads YFSETQ. The CDR3 loop spans 17 amino acids. CDR3 sequence reads: CASSLEGDVSSYNEQFF. The DNA of the CDR3 is TGCGCCAGCAGCTTGGAAGGGGACGTGAGCTCCTACAATGAGCAGTTCTTC.

This clone was seen more than once but under ten times. The V gene is TRBV2, the J gene TRBJ2-7; D not resolved. Germline CDR1 SNHLY, CDR2 FYNNEI. V lost 4 bases, J lost 6 bases, and 13 bases lay in between. This CDR3 comprises 13 residues. The CDR3, as DNA: TGTGCCAGCAGTGGGCGTCTCACGCTCGAGCAGTACTTC. Translation gives CASSGRLTLEQYF.

CDR3 bases: TGTGCCAGCAGTTCTGGGGGTTATAACACTGAAGCTTTCTTT. Amino acids: CASSSGGYNTEAFF. The V call is TRBV28, the J call TRBJ1-1; perhaps TRBD1 as D (5 bases). This CDR3 has 14 amino acids. Germline-derived CDR1 and CDR2 are MDHEN and SYDVKM. V was pared by 4 bases and J by 2 bases, with 11 bases between.

The chain employs TRBV7-9 and TRBJ1-3; D gene unclear. Germline CDR1 reads SEHNR; CDR2 reads FQNEAQ (reference sequence). The CDR3 length is 14 residues. Between the trimmed V and J ends, which lost 2 bases and 1 base, there was a span of 6 bases. The DNA of the CDR3 is TGTGCCAGCAGCTTATCGGGGTCTGGAAACACCATATATTTT. Translated, it gives CASSLSGSGNTIYF.